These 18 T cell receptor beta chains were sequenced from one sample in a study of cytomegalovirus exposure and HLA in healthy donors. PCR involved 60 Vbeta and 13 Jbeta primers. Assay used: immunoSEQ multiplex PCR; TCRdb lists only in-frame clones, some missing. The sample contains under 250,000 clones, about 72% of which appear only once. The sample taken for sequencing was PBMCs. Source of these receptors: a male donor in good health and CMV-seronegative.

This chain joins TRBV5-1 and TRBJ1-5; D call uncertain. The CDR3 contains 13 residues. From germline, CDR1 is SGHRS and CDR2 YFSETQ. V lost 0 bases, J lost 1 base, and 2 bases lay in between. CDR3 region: CASSLASNQPQHF. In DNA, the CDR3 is TGCGCCAGCAGCTTGGCAAGCAATCAGCCCCAGCATTTT.

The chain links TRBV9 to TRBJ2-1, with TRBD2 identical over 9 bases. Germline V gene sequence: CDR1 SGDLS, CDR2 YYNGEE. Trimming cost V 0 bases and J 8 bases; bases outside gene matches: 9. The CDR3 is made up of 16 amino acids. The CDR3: CASSVAAGGLKDEQFF. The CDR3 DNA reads TGTGCCAGCAGCGTAGCTGCGGGAGGGCTGAAGGATGAGCAGTTCTTC.

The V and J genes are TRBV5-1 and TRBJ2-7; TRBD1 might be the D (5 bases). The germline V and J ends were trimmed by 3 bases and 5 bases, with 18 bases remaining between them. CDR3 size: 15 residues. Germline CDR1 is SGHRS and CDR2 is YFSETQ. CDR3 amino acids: CASSSPATDIDEQYF. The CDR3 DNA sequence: TGCGCCAGCAGCTCCCCAGCGACAGACATCGACGAGCAGTACTTC.

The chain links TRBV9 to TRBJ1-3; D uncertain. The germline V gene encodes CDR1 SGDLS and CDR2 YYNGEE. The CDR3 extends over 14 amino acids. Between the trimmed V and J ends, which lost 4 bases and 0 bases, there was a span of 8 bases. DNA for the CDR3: TGTGCCAGCAGCATGGGGAGCTCTGGAAACACCATATATTTT. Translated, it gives CASSMGSSGNTIYF.

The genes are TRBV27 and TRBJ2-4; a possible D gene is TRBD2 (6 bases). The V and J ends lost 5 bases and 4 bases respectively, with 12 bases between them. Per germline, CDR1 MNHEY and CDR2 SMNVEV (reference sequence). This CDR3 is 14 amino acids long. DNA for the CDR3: TGTGCCAGCAGTCCGAGTGGAGGGAAAAACATTCAGTACTTC. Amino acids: CASSPSGGKNIQYF.

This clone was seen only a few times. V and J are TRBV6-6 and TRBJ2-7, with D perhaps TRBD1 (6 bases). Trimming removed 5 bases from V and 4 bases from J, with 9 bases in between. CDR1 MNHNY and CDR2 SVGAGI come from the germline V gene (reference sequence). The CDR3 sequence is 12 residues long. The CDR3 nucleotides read TGTGCCAGCAGTGTAACAGGGTACGAGCAGTACTTC. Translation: CASSVTGYEQYF.

The CDR3 DNA sequence: TGTGCCAGCAGCCAAGATCTAACACAGGCTTACTACGAGCAGTACTTC. Translating it yields CASSQDLTQAYYEQYF. The chain is built from TRBV4-2 and TRBJ2-7, with D possibly TRBD1 on 5 matching bases. Per the germline V gene, CDR1 is LGHNA and CDR2 is YNFKEQ. V lost 0 bases to trimming and J lost 3 bases, with 15 bases between them. CDR3 length: 16 amino acids.

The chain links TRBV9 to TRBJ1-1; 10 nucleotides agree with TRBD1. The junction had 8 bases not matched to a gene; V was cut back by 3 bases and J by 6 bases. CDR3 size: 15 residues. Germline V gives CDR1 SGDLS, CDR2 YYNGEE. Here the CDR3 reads CASSARQGASAEAFF. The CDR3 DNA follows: TGTGCCAGCAGCGCGAGACAGGGGGCCTCCGCTGAAGCTTTCTTT.

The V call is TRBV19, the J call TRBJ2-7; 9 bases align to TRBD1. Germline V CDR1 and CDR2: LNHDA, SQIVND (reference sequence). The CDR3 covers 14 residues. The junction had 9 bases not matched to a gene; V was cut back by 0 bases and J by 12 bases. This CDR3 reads CASSIDWRTGVRYF. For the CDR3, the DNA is TGTGCCAGTAGTATAGATTGGCGGACAGGGGTTCGGTACTTC.

The CDR3 DNA is TGTGCCAGCAGGACGGACAGCTACGAGCAGTACTTC. This codes for CASRTDSYEQYF. V gene TRBV7-2 combines with J gene TRBJ2-7; the D gene is possibly TRBD1 (6 bases). V lost 6 bases and J lost 3, with 9 bases in between. From germline, CDR1 is SGHTA and CDR2 FQGNSA. This CDR3 contains 12 residues. Full variable domain (rest looked up from reference TRBV7-2 and TRBJ2-7): GAGVSQSPSNKVTEKGKDVELRCDPISGHTALYWYRQSLGQGLEFLIYFQGNSAPDKSGLPSDRFSAERTGGSVSTLTIQRTQQEDSAVYLCASRTDSYEQYFGPGTRLTVT.

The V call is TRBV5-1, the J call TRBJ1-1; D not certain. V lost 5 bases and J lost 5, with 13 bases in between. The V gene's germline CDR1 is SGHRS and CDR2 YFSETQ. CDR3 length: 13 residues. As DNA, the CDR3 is TGCGCCAGCAGTTTCGGGTCGGGGACTGAAGCTTTCTTT. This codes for CASSFGSGTEAFF.

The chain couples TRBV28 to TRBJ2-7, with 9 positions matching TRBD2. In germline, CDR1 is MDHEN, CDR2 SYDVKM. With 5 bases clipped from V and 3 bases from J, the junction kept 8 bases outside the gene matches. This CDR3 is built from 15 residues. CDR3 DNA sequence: TGTGCCAGCAGTCCTCGGGGAGCGGGAGGCTACGAGCAGTACTTC. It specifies CASSPRGAGGYEQYF.

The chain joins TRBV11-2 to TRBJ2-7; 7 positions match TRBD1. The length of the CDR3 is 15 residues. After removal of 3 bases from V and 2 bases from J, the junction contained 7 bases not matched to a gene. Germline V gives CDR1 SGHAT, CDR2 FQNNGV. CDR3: CASSFYGTDPYEQYF. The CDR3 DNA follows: TGTGCCAGCAGCTTTTACGGGACAGACCCCTACGAGCAGTACTTC.

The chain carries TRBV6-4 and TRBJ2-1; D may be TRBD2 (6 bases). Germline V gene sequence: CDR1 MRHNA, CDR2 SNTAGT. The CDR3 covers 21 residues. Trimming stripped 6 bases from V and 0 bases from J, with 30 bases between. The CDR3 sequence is CASSDTLYSGPIPSSYNEQFF. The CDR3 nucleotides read TGTGCCAGCAGCGACACCTTGTATAGCGGTCCCATACCCAGCTCCTACAATGAGCAGTTCTTC.

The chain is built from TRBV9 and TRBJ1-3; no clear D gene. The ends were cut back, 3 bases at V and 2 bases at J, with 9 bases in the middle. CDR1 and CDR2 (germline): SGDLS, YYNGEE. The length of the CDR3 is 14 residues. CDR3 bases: TGTGCCAGCAGCGGACCAGGCCCTGGAAACACCATATATTTT. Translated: CASSGPGPGNTIYF.

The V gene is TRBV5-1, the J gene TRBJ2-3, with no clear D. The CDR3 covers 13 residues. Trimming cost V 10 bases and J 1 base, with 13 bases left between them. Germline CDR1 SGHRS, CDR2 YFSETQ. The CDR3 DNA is TGCGCCGGATCCCCAAGCGGCACAGATACGCAGTATTTT. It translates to CAGSPSGTDTQYF.

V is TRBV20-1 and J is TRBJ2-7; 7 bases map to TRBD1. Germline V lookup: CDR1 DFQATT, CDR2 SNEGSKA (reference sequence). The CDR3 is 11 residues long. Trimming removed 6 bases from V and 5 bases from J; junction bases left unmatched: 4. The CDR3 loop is CSADRAHEQYF. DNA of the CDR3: TGCAGTGCCGACAGGGCCCACGAGCAGTACTTC.

CDR3 coding DNA: TGTGCCACCAGCAGAGCCCCTGCCGGATCGAGCGATGAGCAGTTCTTC. Its translation: CATSRAPAGSSDEQFF. J is TRBJ2-1 and V is TRBV15; D gene uncertain. Germline values: CDR1 LNHNV, CDR2 YYDKDF (reference sequence). Trimming removed 1 base from V and 8 bases from J, with 18 bases in between. The CDR3 loop spans 16 amino acids.